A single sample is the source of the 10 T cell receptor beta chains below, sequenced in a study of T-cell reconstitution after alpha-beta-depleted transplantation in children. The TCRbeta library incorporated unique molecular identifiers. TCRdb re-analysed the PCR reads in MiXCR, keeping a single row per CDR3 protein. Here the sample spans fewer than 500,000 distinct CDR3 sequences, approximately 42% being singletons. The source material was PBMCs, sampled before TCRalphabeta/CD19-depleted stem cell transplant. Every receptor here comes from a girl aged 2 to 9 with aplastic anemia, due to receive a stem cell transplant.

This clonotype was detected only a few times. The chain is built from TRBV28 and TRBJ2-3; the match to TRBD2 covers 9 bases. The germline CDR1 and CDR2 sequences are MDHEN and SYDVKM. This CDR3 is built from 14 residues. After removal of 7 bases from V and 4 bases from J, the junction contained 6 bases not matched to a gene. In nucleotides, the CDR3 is TGTGCCAGCAAGGCGGGAGGGCCGGCAGATACGCAGTATTTT. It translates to CASKAGGPADTQYF.

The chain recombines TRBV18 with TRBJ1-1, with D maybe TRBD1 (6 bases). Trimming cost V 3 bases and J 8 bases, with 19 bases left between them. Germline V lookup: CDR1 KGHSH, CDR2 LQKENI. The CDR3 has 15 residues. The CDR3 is CASSPVKGGSREAFF. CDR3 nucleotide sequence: TGTGCCAGCTCACCCGTAAAGGGGGGAAGCCGGGAAGCTTTCTTT.

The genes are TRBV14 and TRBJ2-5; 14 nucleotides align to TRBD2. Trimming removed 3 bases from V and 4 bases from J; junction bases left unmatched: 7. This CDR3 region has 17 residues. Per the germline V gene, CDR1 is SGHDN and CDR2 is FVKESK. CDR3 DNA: TGTGCCAGCAGCCACACCGGGACTAGCGGGAGTGGAGAGACCCAGTACTTC. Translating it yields CASSHTGTSGSGETQYF.

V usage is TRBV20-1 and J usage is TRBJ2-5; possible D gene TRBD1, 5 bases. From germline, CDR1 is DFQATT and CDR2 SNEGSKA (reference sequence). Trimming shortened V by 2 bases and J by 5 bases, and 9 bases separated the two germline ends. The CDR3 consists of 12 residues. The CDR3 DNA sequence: TGCAGTGCTAGACAGGGATCCGAGACCCAGTACTTC. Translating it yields CSARQGSETQYF.

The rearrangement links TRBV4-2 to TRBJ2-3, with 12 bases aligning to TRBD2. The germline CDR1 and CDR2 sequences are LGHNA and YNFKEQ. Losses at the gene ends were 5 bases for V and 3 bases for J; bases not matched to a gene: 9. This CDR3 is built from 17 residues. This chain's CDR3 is CASSRSLAGGPTDTQYF. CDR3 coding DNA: TGTGCCAGCAGCAGATCCCTAGCGGGAGGGCCTACAGATACGCAGTATTTT.

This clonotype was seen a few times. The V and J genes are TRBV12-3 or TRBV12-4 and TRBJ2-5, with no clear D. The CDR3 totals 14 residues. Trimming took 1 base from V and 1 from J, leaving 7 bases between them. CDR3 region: CASSLGLPQETQYF. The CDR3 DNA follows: TGTGCCAGCAGTTTAGGCCTGCCCCAAGAGACCCAGTACTTC.

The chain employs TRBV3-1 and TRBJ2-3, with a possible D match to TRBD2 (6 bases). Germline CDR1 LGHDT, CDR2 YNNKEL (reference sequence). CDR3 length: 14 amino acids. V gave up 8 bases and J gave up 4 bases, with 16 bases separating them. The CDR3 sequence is CASQERLAPDTQYF. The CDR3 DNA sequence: TGTGCCAGCCAAGAGAGGCTAGCGCCAGATACGCAGTATTTT.

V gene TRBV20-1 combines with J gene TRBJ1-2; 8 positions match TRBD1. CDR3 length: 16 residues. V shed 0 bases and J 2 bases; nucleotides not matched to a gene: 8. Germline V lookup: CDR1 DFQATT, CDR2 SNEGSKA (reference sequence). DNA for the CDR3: TGCAGTGCTAGAGACACTTCAAGGACAGGGAACTATGGCTACACCTTC. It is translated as CSARDTSRTGNYGYTF.

The CDR3 DNA sequence: TGCGCCAGCAGCCCAGCCCTAGCGGGCCTGACAGATACGCAGTATTTT. Translating it yields CASSPALAGLTDTQYF. This rearrangement joins TRBV5-1 to TRBJ2-3, with 8 bases that match TRBD2. The ends lost 4 bases at V and 3 bases at J; junction bases unmatched: 10. CDR1 is SGHRS, CDR2 YFSETQ, per germline. This CDR3 comprises 16 residues.

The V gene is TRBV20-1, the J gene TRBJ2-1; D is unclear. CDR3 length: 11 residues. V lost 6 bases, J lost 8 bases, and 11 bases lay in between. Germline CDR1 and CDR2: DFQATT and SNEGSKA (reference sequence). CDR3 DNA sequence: TGCAGTGCGACAAAGACCGATGAGCAGTTCTTC. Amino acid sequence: CSATKTDEQFF.